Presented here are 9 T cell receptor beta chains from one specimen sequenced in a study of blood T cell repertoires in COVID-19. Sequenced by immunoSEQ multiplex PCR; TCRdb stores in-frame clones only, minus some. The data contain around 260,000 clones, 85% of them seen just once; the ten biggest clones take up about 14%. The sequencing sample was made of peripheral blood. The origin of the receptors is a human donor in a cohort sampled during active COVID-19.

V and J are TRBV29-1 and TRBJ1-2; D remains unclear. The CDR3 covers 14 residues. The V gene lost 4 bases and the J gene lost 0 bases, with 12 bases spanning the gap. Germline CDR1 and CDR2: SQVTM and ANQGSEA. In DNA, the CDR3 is TGCAGCGTTGCCGGGAACCCCACTAACTATGGCTACACCTTC. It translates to CSVAGNPTNYGYTF.

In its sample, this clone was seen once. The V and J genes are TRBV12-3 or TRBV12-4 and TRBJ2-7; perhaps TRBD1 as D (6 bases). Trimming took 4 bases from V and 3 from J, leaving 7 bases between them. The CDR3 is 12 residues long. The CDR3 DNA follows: TGTGCCAGCAGTTACAGGGACTACGAGCAGTACTTC. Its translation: CASSYRDYEQYF.

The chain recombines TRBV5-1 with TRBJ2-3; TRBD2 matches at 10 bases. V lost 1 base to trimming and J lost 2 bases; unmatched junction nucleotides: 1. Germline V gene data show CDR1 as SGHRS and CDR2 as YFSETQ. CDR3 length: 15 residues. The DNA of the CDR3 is TGCGCCAGCAGCTTGACTAGCGGGAACACAGATACGCAGTATTTT. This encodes CASSLTSGNTDTQYF.

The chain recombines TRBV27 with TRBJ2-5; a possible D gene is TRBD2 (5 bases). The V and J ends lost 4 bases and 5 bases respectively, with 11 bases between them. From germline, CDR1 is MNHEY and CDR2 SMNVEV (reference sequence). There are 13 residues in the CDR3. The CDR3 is CASSSGLAETQYF. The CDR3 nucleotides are TGTGCCAGCAGTTCCGGACTGGCGGAGACCCAGTACTTC.

The CDR3 DNA reads as TGTGCCATCAGTGAGAATCCAGGGACTGGAAACACCATATATTTT. This sequence encodes CAISENPGTGNTIYF. The V gene is TRBV10-3, the J gene TRBJ1-3, with a tentative D call TRBD1 (5 bases). With 2 bases removed from V and 2 bases from J, the gap between germline ends came to 10 bases. The CDR3 consists of 15 residues. Germline assignment: CDR1 ENHRY and CDR2 SYGVKD.

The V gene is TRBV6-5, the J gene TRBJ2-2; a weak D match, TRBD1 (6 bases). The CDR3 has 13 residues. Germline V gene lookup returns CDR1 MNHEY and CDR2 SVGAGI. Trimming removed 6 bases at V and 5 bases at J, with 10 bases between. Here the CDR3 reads CASRVRGTGELFF. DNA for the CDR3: TGTGCCAGCAGAGTCAGGGGAACCGGGGAGCTGTTTTTT.

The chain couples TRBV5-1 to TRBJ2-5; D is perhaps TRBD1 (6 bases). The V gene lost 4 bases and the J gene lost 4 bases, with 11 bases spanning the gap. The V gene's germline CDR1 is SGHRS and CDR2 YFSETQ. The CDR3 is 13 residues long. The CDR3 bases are TGCGCCAGCAGCGCCACAGGGAGAGAGACCCAGTACTTC. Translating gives CASSATGRETQYF.

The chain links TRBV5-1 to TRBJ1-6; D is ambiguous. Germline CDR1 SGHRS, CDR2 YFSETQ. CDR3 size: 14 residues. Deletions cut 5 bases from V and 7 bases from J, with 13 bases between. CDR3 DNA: TGCGCCAGCAGTCAAGATACACAGAATTCACCCCTCCACTTT. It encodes CASSQDTQNSPLHF.

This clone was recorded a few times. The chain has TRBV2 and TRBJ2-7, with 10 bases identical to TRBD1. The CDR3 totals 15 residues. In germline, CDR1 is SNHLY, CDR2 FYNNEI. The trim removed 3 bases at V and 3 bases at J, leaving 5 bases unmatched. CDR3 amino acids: CASSDSWDRGYEQYF. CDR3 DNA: TGTGCCAGCAGTGATTCCTGGGACAGGGGCTACGAGCAGTACTTC.